A selection of T cell receptor beta chains follows, all from one sample in a study of T cell responses to AZD1222 COVID-19 vaccine. Assay used: immunoSEQ multiplex PCR; TCRdb lists only in-frame clones, some missing. The repertoire includes 150,000 or so clones, around 90% of them detected once, and about 3% sits in the top ten. The sample in question was peripheral blood, obtained on day 0 of AZD1222 vaccination. The receptors were gathered from an adult in good health. Both conserved end residues are part of each CDR3. D genes are given only for firm matches.

V,J,length,D,DNA,CDR3
TRBV27,TRBJ2-7,13,-,TGTGCCAGCAGTTTGGGCCTATACTACGAGCAGTACTTC,CASSLGLYYEQYF
TRBV19,TRBJ2-7,12,TRBD1,TGTGCCAGTAAGGGACAGCTCTACGAGCAGTACTTC,CASKGQLYEQYF
TRBV11-2,TRBJ2-1,15,TRBD1,TGTGCCAGCAGCTCTGGACAGGGGGGGAACAATGAGCAGTTCTTC,CASSSGQGGNNEQFF
TRBV7-8,TRBJ2-1,14,TRBD2,TGTGCCAGCAGCCCCCGACTAGCGGGACGGGAGCAGTTCTTC,CASSPRLAGREQFF
TRBV6-6,TRBJ1-2,16,-,TGTGCCAGCAGCAAAGGGGGATCCGTAGCTAACTATGGCTACACCTTC,CASSKGGSVANYGYTF
TRBV5-6,TRBJ1-3,13,TRBD1,TGTGCCAGCAGCTTCTCCAGGGGGGACACCATATATTTT,CASSFSRGDTIYF
TRBV5-1,TRBJ2-3,15,-,TGCGCCAGCAGCTTGGGGCAAGCGGGCACAGATACGCAGTATTTT,CASSLGQAGTDTQYF
TRBV18,TRBJ2-7,14,-,TGTGCCAGCTCACCACCGGGCCTCCCGCACGAGCAGTACTTC,CASSPPGLPHEQYF
TRBV4-1,TRBJ2-3,19,TRBD2,TGCGCCAGCAGCCAAGAACGAGGAGGTAGCGGGAGGGCCACAGATACGCAGTATTTT,CASSQERGGSGRATDTQYF
TRBV6-9,TRBJ1-3,15,TRBD1,TGTGCCAGCATTGACAGGGCCCTTTCACGAAACACCATATATTTT,CASIDRALSRNTIYF
TRBV19,TRBJ2-3,13,-,TGTGCCAGTAGTATAGGAGGCACAGATACGCAGTATTTT,CASSIGGTDTQYF
TRBV2,TRBJ2-7,14,-,TGTGCCAGCAGGCCCGAGGGGATCAACTACGAGCAGTACTTC,CASRPEGINYEQYF
TRBV2,TRBJ1-5,13,TRBD1,TGTGCCAGCGGGGACAGGGGGAATCAGCCCCAGCATTTT,CASGDRGNQPQHF
TRBV29-1,TRBJ2-7,13,TRBD2,TGCAGCGTTAATTTAGCGGGAGGCTACGAGCAGTACTTC,CSVNLAGGYEQYF
TRBV29-1,TRBJ2-5,11,-,TGCAGCGCCGGACCGAGGGGGACCCAGTACTTC,CSAGPRGTQYF
TRBV28,TRBJ2-7,16,TRBD2,TGTGCCAGCAGTTTTATGGGCGGGAGGGGGTCCTACGAGCAGTACTTC,CASSFMGGRGSYEQYF
TRBV28,TRBJ1-5,15,TRBD1,TGTGCCAGCAGTTTAAGTGGGACAGGGATTCAGCCCCAGCATTTT,CASSLSGTGIQPQHF
TRBV3-1/TRBV3-2,TRBJ2-7,14,TRBD2,TGTGCCAGCAGCCCGACTAGCGGGAGAGGCGAGCAGTACTTC,CASSPTSGRGEQYF